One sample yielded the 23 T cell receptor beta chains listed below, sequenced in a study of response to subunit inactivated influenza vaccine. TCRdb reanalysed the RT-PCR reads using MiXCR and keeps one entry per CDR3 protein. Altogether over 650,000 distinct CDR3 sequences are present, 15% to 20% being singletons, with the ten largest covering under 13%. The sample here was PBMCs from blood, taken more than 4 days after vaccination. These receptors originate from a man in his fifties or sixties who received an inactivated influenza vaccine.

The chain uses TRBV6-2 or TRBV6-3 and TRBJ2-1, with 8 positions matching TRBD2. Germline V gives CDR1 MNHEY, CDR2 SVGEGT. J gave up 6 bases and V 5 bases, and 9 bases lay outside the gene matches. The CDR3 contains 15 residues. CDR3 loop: CASSTGTRSFNEQFF. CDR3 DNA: TGTGCCAGCAGTACCGGGACTAGGTCGTTCAATGAGCAGTTCTTC.

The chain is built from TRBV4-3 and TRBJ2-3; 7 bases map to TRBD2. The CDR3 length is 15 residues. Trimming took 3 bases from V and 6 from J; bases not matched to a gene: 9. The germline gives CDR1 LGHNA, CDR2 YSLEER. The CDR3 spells CASSQGASGADTQYF. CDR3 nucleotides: TGCGCCAGCAGCCAGGGAGCTAGCGGAGCCGATACGCAGTATTTT.

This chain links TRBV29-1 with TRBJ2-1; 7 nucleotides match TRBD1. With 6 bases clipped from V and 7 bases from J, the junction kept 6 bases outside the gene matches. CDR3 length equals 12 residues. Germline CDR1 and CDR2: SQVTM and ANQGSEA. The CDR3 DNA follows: TGCAGCGTCAGACAGGGTCGTAATGAGCAGTTCTTC. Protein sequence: CSVRQGRNEQFF.

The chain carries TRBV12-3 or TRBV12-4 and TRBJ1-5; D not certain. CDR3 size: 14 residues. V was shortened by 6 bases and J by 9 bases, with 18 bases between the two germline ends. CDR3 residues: CASSPSQQSRPQHF. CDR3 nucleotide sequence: TGTGCCAGCAGCCCCAGCCAACAATCGCGGCCCCAGCATTTT.

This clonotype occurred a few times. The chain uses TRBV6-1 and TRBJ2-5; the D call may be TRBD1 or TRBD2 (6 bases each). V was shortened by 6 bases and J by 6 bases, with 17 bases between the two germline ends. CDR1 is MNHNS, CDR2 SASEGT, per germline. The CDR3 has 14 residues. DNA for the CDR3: TGTGCCAGCAGGCCTTTTTTGGGGGGCCAGACCCAGTACTTC. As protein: CASRPFLGGQTQYF.

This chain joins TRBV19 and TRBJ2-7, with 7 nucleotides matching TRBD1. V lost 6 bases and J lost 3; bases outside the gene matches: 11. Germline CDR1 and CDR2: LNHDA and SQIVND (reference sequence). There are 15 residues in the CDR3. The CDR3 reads CASSNTGTEHYEQYF. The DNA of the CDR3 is TGTGCCAGTAGCAATACCGGGACAGAACACTACGAGCAGTACTTC.

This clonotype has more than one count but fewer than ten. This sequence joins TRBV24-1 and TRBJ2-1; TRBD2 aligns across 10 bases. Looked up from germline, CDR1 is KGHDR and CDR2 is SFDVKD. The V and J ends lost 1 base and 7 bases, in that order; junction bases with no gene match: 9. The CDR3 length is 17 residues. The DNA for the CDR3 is TGTGCCACCAGTGATTTCCAGGCTAGCGGGAGAAAGAATGAGCAGTTCTTC. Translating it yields CATSDFQASGRKNEQFF.

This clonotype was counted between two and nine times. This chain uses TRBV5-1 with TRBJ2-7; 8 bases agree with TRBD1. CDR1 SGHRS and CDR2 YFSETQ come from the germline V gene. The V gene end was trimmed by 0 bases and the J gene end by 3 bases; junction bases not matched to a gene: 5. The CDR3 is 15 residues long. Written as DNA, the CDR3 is TGCGCCAGCAGCTTGGGGACAGGGAGAGGCTACGAGCAGTACTTC. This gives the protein CASSLGTGRGYEQYF.

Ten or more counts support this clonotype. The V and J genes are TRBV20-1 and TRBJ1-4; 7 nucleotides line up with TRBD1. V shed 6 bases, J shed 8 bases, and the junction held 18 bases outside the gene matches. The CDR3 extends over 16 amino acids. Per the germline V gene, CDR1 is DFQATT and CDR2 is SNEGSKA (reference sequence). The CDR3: CSAKEGNRGAREKLFF. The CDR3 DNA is TGCAGTGCCAAAGAAGGGAACAGGGGAGCGCGCGAAAAACTGTTTTTT.

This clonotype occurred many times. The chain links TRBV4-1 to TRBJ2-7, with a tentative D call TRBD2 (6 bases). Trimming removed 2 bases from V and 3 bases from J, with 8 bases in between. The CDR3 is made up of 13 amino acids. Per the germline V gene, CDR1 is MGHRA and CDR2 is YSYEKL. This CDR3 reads CASSQFSGYEQYF. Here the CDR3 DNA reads TGCGCCAGCAGCCAATTTAGCGGCTACGAGCAGTACTTC.

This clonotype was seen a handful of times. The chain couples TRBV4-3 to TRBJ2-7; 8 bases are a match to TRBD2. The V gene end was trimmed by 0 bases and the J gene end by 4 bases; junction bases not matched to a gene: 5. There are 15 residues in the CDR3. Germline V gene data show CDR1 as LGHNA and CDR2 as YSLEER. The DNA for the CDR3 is TGCGCCAGCAGCCAAGAGGGCGGGACTAGATACGAGCAGTACTTC. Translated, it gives CASSQEGGTRYEQYF.

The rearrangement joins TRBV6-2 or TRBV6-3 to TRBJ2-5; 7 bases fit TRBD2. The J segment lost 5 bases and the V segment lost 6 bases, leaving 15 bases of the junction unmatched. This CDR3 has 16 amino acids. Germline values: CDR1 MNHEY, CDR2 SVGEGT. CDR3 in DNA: TGTGCCAGCAGCCACGTGGGAGGGTCGAAGTCGGAGACCCAGTACTTC. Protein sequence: CASSHVGGSKSETQYF.

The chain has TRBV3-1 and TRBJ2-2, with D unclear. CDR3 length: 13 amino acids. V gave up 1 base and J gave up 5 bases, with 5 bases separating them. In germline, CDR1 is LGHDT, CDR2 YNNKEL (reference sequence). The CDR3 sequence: CASSQVPTGELFF. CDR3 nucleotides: TGTGCCAGCAGCCAAGTCCCAACCGGGGAGCTGTTTTTT.

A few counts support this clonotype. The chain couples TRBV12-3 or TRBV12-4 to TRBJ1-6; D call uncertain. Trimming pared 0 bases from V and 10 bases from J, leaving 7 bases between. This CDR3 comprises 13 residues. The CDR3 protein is CASSLARPSPLHF. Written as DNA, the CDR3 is TGTGCCAGCAGTTTAGCTCGTCCCTCACCCCTCCACTTT.

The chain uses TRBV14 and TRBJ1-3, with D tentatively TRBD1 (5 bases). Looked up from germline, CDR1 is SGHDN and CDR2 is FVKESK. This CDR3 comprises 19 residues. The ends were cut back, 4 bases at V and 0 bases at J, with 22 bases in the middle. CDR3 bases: TGTGCCAGCAGCCGGGATAATTACCCAGGGCGCAGCTCTGGAAACACCATATATTTT. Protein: CASSRDNYPGRSSGNTIYF. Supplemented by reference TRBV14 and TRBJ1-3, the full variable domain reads EAGVTQFPSHSVIEKGQTVTLRCDPISGHDNLYWYRRVMGKEIKFLLHFVKESKQDESGMPNNRFLAERTGGTYSTLKVQPAELEDSGVYFCASSRDNYPGRSSGNTIYFGEGSWLTVV.

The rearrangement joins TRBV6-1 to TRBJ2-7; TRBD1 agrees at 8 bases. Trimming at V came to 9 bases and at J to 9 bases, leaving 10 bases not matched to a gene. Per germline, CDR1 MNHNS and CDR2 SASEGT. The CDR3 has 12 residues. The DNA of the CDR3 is TGTGCCAGTGATTTAGGGACAGGTTGGCAGTACTTC. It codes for CASDLGTGWQYF.

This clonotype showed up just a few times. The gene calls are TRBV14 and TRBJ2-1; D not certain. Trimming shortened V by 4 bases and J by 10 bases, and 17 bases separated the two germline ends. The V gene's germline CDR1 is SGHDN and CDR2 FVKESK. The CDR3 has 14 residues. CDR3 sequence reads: CASSPYYRPREQFF. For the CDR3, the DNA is TGTGCCAGCAGCCCCTATTATCGGCCCAGGGAGCAGTTCTTC. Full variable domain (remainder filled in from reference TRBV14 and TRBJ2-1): EAGVTQFPSHSVIEKGQTVTLRCDPISGHDNLYWYRRVMGKEIKFLLHFVKESKQDESGMPNNRFLAERTGGTYSTLKVQPAELEDSGVYFCASSPYYRPREQFFGPGTRLTVL.

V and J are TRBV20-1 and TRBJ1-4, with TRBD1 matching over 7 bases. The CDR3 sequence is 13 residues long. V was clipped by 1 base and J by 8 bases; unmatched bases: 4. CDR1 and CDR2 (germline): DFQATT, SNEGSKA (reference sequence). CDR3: CSARVQGGEKLFF. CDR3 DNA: TGCAGTGCTAGAGTCCAGGGGGGCGAAAAACTGTTTTTT.

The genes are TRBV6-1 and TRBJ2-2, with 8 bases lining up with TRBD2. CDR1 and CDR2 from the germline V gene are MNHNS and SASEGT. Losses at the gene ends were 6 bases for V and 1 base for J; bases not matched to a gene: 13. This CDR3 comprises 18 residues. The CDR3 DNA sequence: TGTGCCAGCAGGTCGCGAGCGGGGCTAGCGGGGAACACCGGGGAGCTGTTTTTT. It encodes CASRSRAGLAGNTGELFF.

The CDR3 DNA sequence: TGTGCCAGCAGCCCATTTGAACAGTACAATGAGCAGTTCTTC. It specifies CASSPFEQYNEQFF. The chain links TRBV11-2 to TRBJ2-1; D call uncertain. Germline-derived CDR1 and CDR2 are SGHAT and FQNNGV. CDR3 length equals 14 residues. V was pared by 5 bases and J by 4 bases, with 12 bases between.

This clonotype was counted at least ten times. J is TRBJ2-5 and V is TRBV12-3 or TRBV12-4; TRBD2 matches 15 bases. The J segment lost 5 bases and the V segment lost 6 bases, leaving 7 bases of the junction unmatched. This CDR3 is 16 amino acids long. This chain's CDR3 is CASSRTSGGARETQYF. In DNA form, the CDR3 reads TGTGCCAGCAGCCGGACTAGCGGGGGGGCCAGGGAGACCCAGTACTTC.

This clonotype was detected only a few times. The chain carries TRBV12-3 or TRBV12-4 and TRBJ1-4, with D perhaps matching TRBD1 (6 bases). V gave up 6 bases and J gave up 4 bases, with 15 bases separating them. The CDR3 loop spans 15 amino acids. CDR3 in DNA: TGTGCCAGCAGCCGTCGGGGGCGGTTTAATGAAAAACTGTTTTTT. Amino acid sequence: CASSRRGRFNEKLFF.

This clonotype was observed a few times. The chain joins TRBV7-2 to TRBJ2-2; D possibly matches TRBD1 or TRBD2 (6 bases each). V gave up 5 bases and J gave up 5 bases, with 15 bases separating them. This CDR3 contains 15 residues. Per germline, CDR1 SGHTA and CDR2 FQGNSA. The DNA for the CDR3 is TGTGCCAGCAGCCCCGGGGGCAGTACGACCGGGGAGCTGTTTTTT. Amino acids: CASSPGGSTTGELFF. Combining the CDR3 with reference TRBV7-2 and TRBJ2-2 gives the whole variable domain GAGVSQSPSNKVTEKGKDVELRCDPISGHTALYWYRQSLGQGLEFLIYFQGNSAPDKSGLPSDRFSAERTGGSVSTLTIQRTQQEDSAVYLCASSPGGSTTGELFFGEGSRLTVL.